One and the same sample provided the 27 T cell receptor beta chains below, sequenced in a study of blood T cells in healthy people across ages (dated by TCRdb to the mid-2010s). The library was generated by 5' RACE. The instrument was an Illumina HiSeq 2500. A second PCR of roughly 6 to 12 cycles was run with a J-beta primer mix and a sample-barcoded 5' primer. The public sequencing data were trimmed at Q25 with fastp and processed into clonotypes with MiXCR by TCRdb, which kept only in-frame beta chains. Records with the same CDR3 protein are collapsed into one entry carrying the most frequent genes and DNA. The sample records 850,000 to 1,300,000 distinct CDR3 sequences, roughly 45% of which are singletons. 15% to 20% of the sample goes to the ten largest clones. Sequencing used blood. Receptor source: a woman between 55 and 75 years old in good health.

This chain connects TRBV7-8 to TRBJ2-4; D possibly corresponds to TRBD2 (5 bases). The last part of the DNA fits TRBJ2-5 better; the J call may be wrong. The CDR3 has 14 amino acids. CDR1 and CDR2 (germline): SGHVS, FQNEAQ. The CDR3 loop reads CASSLVEDQETQYF. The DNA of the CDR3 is TGTGCCAGCAGCTTAGTGGAGGACCAAGAGACCCAGTACTTC.

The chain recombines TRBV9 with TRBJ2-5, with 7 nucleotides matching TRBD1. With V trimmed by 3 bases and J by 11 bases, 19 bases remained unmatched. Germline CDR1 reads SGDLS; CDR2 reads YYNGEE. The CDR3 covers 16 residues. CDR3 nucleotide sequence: TGTGCCAGCAGCGACCGACAGGGAAACTCCTACAATGAGCAGTACTTC. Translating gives CASSDRQGNSYNEQYF.

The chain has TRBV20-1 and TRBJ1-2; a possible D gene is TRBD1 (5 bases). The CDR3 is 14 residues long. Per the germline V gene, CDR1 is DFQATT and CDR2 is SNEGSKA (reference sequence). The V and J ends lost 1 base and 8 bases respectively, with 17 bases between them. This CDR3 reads CSARGRAQGRGYTF. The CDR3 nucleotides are TGCAGTGCTAGAGGTCGGGCCCAGGGCCGGGGCTACACCTTC.

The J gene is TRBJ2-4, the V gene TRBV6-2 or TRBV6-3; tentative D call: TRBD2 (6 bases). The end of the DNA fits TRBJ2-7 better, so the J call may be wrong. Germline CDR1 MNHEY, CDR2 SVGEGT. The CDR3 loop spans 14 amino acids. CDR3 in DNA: TGTGCCAGCAGCCGCGGAGGGGAAACCTACGAGCAGTACTTC. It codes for CASSRGGETYEQYF.

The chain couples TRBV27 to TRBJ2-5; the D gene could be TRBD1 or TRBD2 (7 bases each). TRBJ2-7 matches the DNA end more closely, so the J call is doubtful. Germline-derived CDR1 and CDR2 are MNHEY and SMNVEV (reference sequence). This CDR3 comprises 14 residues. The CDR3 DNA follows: TGTGCCAGCAGAAAGACAGGGAGGGGGTACGAGCAGTACTTC. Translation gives CASRKTGRGYEQYF.

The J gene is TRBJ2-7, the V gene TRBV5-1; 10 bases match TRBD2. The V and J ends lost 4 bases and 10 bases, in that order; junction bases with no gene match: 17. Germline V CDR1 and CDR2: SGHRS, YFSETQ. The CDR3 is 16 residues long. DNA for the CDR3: TGCGCCAGCAGCCTGCTAGCGGGAGCGGGGAGAGAGGCCCAGTACTTC. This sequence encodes CASSLLAGAGREAQYF.

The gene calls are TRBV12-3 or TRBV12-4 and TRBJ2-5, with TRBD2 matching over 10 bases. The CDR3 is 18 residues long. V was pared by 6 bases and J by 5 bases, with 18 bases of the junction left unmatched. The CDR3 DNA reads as TGTGCCAGCAGCCCATCTGAGGCTAGCGGGGGTGGCCGCGAGACCCAGTACTTC. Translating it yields CASSPSEASGGGRETQYF.

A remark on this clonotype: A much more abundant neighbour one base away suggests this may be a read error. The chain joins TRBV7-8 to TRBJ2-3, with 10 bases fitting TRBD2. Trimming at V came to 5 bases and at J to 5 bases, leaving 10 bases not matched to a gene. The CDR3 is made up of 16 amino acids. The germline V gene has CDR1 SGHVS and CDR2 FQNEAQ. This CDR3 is CASSDPLAGARDTQYF. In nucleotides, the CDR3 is TGTGCCAGCAGCGACCCCCTAGCGGGAGCCAGAGATACGCAGTATTTT.

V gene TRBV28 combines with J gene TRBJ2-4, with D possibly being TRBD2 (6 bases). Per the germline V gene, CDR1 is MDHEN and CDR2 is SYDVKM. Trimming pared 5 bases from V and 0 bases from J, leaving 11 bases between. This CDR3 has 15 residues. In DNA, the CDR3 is TGTGCCAGCAGTAATAGCGGAATAGCCAAAAACATTCAGTACTTC. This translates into CASSNSGIAKNIQYF.

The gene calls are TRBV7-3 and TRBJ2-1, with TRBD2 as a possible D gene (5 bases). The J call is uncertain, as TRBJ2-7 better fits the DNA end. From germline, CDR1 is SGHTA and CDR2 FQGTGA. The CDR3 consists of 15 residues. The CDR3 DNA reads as TGTGCCAGCAGCTTAAGGGAGACCTCCTACAATGAGCAGTACTTC. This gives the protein CASSLRETSYNEQYF.

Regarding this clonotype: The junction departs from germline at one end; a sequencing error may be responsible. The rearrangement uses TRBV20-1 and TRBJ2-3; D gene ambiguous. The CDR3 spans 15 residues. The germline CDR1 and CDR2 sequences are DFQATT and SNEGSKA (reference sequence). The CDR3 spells CNARDPAPSTDTQYF. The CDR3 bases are TGCAATGCTAGAGATCCAGCTCCGTCCACAGATACGCAGTATTTT.

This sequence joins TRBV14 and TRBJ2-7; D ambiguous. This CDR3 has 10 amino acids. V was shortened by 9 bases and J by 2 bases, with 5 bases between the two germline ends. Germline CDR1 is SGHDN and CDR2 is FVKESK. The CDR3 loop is CARIPYEQYF. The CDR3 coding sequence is TGTGCCAGGATTCCCTACGAGCAGTACTTC. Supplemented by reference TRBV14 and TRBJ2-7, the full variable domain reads EAGVTQFPSHSVIEKGQTVTLRCDPISGHDNLYWYRRVMGKEIKFLLHFVKESKQDESGMPNNRFLAERTGGTYSTLKVQPAELEDSGVYFCARIPYEQYFGPGTRLTVT.

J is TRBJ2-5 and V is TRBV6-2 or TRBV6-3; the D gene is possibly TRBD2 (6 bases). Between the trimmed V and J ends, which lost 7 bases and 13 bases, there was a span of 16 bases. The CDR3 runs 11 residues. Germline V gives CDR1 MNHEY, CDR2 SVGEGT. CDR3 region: CASTLGTARYF. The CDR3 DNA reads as TGTGCCAGCACTTTAGGGACTGCCAGGTACTTC.

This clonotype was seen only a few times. CDR3 sequence reads: CASSFTGTSTNEQFF. The CDR3 DNA reads as TGCGCCAGCAGCTTTACCGGGACTAGCACCAATGAGCAGTTCTTC. The chain carries TRBV5-1 and TRBJ2-1, with TRBD2 matching over 9 bases. CDR3 length: 15 residues. Trimming cost V 2 bases and J 6 bases; bases outside gene matches: 6. The germline V gene encodes CDR1 SGHRS and CDR2 YFSETQ.

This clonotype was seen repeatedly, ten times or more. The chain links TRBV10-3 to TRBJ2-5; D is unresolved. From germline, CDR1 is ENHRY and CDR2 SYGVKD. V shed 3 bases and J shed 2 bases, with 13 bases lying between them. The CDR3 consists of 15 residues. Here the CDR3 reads CAISDSLLRQETQYF. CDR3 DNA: TGTGCCATCAGTGATTCGCTCTTACGACAAGAGACCCAGTACTTC.

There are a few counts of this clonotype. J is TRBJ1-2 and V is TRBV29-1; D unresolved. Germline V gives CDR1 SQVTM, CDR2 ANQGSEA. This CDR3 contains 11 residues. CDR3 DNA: TGCACCCCCCGGCGGGTGGATGGCTACACCTTC. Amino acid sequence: CTPRRVDGYTF.

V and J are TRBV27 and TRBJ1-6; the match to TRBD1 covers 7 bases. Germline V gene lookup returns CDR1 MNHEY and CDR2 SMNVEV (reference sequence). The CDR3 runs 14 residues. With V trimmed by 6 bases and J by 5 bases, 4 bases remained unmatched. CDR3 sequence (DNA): TGTGCCAGCAGACCGGACAGGAATAATTCACCCCTCCACTTT. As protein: CASRPDRNNSPLHF.

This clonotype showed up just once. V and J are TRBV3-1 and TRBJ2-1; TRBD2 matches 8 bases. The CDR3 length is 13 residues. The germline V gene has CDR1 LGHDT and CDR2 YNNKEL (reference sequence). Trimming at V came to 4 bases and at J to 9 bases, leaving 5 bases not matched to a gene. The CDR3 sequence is CASSRGLVGEQFF. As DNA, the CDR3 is TGTGCCAGCAGCCGGGGACTAGTGGGTGAGCAGTTCTTC.

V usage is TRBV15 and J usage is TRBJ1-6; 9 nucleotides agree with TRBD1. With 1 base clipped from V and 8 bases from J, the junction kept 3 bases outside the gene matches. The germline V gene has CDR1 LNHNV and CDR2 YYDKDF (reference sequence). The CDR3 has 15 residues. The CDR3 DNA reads TGTGCCACCAGCAGAGGGGACAGGGAGTATTCACCCCTCCACTTT. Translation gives CATSRGDREYSPLHF.

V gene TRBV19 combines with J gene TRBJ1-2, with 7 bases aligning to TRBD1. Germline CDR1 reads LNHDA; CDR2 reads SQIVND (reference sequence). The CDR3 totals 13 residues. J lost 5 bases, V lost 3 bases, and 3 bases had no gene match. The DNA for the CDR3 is TGTGCCAGTAGTATCGGGACAGTTTATGGCTACACCTTC. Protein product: CASSIGTVYGYTF.

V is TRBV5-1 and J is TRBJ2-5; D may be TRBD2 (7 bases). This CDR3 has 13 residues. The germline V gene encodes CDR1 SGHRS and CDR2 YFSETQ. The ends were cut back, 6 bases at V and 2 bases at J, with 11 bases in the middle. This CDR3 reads CASMAGAQETQYF. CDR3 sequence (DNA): TGCGCCAGCATGGCGGGGGCACAAGAGACCCAGTACTTC.

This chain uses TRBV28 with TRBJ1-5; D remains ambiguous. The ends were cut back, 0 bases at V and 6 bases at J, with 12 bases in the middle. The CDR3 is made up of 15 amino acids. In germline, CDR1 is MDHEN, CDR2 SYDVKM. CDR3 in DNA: TGTGCCAGCAGTTTATGGGACCAGTATAGTCAGCCCCAGCATTTT. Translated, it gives CASSLWDQYSQPQHF.

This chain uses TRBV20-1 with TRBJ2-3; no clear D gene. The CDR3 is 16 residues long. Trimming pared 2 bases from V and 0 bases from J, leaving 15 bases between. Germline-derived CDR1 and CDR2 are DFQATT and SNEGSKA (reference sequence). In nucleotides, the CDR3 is TGCAGTGCTAGAAATAAGTACGGGCGTAGCACAGATACGCAGTATTTT. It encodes CSARNKYGRSTDTQYF.

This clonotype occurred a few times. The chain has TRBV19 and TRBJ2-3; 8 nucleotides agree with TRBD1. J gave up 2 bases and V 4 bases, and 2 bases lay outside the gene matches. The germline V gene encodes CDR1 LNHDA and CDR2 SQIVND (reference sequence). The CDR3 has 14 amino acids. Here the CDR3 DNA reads TGTGCCAGTAGTAGGACAGGGATCACAGATACGCAGTATTTT. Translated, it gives CASSRTGITDTQYF.

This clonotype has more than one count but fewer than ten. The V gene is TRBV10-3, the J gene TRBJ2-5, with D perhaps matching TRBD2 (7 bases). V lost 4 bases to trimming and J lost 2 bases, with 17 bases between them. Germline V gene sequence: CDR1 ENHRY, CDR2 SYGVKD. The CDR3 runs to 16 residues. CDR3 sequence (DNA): TGTGCCATCAGTGGGAGCGGGATCAGGGGACAAGAGACCCAGTACTTC. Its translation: CAISGSGIRGQETQYF.

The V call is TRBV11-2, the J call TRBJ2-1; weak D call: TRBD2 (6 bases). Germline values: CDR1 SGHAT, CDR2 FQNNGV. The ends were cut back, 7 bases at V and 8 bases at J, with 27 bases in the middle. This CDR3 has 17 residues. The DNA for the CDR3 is TGTGCCAGCACCGGATGGCGGGATGGCCTCAGTAGGGATGAGCAGTTCTTC. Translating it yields CASTGWRDGLSRDEQFF. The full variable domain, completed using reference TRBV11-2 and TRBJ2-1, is EAGVAQSPRYKIIEKRQSVAFWCNPISGHATLYWYQQILGQGPKLLIQFQNNGVVDDSQLPKDRFSAERLKGVDSTLKIQPAKLEDSAVYLCASTGWRDGLSRDEQFFGPGTRLTVL.

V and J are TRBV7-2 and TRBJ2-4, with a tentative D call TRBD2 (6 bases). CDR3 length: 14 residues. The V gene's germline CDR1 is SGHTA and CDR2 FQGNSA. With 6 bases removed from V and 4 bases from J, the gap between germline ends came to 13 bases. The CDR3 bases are TGTGCCAGCAGGGAGGAGGGCGGGAAAAACATTCAGTACTTC. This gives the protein CASREEGGKNIQYF. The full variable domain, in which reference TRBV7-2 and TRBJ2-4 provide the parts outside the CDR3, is GAGVSQSPSNKVTEKGKDVELRCDPISGHTALYWYRQSLGQGLEFLIYFQGNSAPDKSGLPSDRFSAERTGGSVSTLTIQRTQQEDSAVYLCASREEGGKNIQYFGAGTRLSVL.